This entry is about one T cell receptor (beta chain). This receptor's antigen is unknown. No much larger clone is present one base from it, and per-base qualities are unavailable. This specimen comes from a study of T cell responses to AZD1222 COVID-19 vaccine (dated by TCRdb to the early 2020s). Regarding the complete study: TCR sequencing covered 230 to 250 trial participants: 207 given two doses of AZD1222 and about 26 given two doses of MenACWY control vaccine. Enrollment into the trials was organized by age into subgroups of 18-55, 56-69 and 70-plus years, and those subgroups contained about 160, 30 and 59 TCR-sequenced participants, respectively.

Per the publication, the time point label means: about 28 days (+/-7) after the second vaccine dose. AZD1222 recipients whose second dose came at about 4 weeks and those whose second dose came at about 12 weeks were combined into one group, since spike-specific TCR depth and breadth did not differ between the two schedules. The vaccinee samples were drawn from two UK trials, COV001 and COV002, one of which was a single-blind randomized controlled phase 2/3 trial testing AZD1222 (ChAdOx1 nCoV-19) in healthy adults. Trial participant PBMC samples were collected at day 0 and day 28 after the second dose for TCRbeta chain sequencing. The CDR3 regions of human TCRbeta chains were analyzed by immunosequencing. Per the authors' processing: Repertoire TCRs were matched against a reference library of SARS-CoV-2-specific TCRs generated with the MIRA antigen-specificity platform. Breadth was defined as the fraction of unique TCRs that were SARS-CoV-2-associated. Depth was defined as the fraction of total T cells that were SARS-CoV-2-associated. Using the MIRA data, each spike-specific TCR was mapped to the spike region that the TCR reacts to and placed in a CD4 or CD8 class. Log10-transformed breadth and depth values were compared by one-way ANOVA with Sidak's multiple comparisons tests. TCRdb carries this immuneACCESS record with in-frame sequences only. Its versions omit some clonotypes, under half of them owing to an unresolved V gene in the studies checked, with the rest unexplained. V, J and clone size were drawn from that table, and D and trimming were deduced from the DNA. The sample table records some 70,000 clones; about four fifths of these occur just once. The top ten constitute over 11% of the sample.

General study outcomes and caveats: In the small 56-69-year group, the increase in depth fell short of significance, most likely because of low power. After two AZD1222 doses, spike-specific TCR breadth and depth were significantly higher than at day 0 and than in MenACWY recipients. Only a handful of AZD1222 recipients were SARS-CoV-2 seropositive at baseline, limiting conclusions about previously exposed vaccinees. Epitopes outside the regions mutated in the B.1.351 and B.1.1.7 variants were reportedly recognized by nearly half of the unique spike-specific TCRs. The whole spike protein was spanned by vaccine-associated CD4 TCRs, and dominant responses were seen in regions 160-218 and 743-854. Because no day 14 peak-response samples were available, repertoires were characterized only after the peak T cell response. Participants were mostly white British, with more females than males. The authors suggested clonal diversity may have been underestimated.

The clonotype comes from an adult who received the AZD1222 COVID-19 vaccine. This specimen consisted of peripheral blood, obtained 28 days after the second AZD1222 dose.

The nucleotide sequence is TGTGCCAGCAGCCCAGACAGGTCGGGAAACACCATATATTTT. Translated, it gives CASSPDRSGNTIYF. The sequence is built from TRBV2 and TRBJ1-3; the D gene is perhaps TRBD1, on 6 matching bases. Reading from cysteine to phenylalanine, the CDR3 counts 14 amino acids. Of the read, only the CDR3 DNA is kept; its 42 bases are in frame from base 1. V was cut back by 6 bases and J by 4 bases, leaving a gap of 13 bases between them. Taken from the germline V gene, the CDR1 and CDR2 loops are SNHLY and FYNNEI.